In this sample, the clone carrying this T cell receptor beta chain turned up a few times. This sample was taken from a study of regulatory T cells in long-lasting Graves disease. CDR3 regions were amplified by Arm-PCR using iRepertoire HTBI primers to build TCR beta libraries. In TCRdb, the multiplex PCR reads were re-called with MiXCR into one record per CDR3 protein. Of hundreds of thousands of distinct CDR3 sequences listed, about 16% are singletons. Time point specified: newly diagnosed GD, antithyroid drugs for less than 3 months. Extracted RNA from PBMCs served as the source of the TCR library. Trimming left V 6 bases short and J 0 bases short, with 7 bases between. The CDR3 has 13 residues. Germline V gene sequence: CDR1 MNHEY, CDR2 SMNVEV (reference sequence). The same sample was also studied in work on T cells in Graves' hyperthyroidism and ophthalmopathy.

Sequenced here: peripheral blood mononuclear cells (PBMCs), sampled at new diagnosis, from a patient treated with antithyroid drugs. This sequence originates from a middle-aged woman with Graves disease. The chain carries TRBV27 and TRBJ2-3; TRBD2 is a possible D gene (6 bases). The CDR3 here is CASRGLSTDTQYF. CDR3 nucleotide sequence: TGTGCCAGCAGGGGACTTAGCACAGATACGCAGTATTTT.